Shown below are 25 T cell receptor beta chains from a single sample sequenced in a study of cytomegalovirus exposure and HLA in healthy donors. PCR amplification relied on 60 Vbeta primers (plus 13 Jbeta primers). Generated by immunoSEQ multiplex PCR, the TCRdb table keeps only in-frame clones and is missing some. The sample carries fewer than 200,000 clones, approximately 82% recorded once. Specimen: PBMCs. These receptors all stem from a woman aged 25 to 39 in good health and CMV-seronegative.

V usage is TRBV27 and J usage is TRBJ2-1; the match to TRBD1 covers 7 bases. CDR3 length: 13 amino acids. Losses at the gene ends were 2 bases for V and 6 bases for J; bases not matched to a gene: 1. Germline loops: CDR1 MNHEY, CDR2 SMNVEV (reference sequence). This CDR3 is CASSLDRVNEQFF. CDR3 coding DNA: TGTGCCAGCAGTTTAGACAGGGTCAATGAGCAGTTCTTC.

V usage is TRBV5-1 and J usage is TRBJ2-7, with no clear D. V lost 0 bases and J lost 3, with 10 bases in between. The CDR3 length is 14 residues. Germline V lookup: CDR1 SGHRS, CDR2 YFSETQ. The CDR3 DNA reads TGCGCCAGCAGCTTGGACGGGTTACGCTACGAGCAGTACTTC. It encodes CASSLDGLRYEQYF.

The chain combines TRBV28 with TRBJ2-3, with 10 bases fitting TRBD1. The germline V gene has CDR1 MDHEN and CDR2 SYDVKM. The CDR3 is 15 residues long. The V segment lost 7 bases and the J segment 5 bases; nucleotides outside the gene matches: 9. Written as DNA, the CDR3 is TGTGCCAGCACGACCAGACAGGGGGCGGGAGATACGCAGTATTTT. Amino acids: CASTTRQGAGDTQYF.

The chain employs TRBV14 and TRBJ1-1, with 8 bases aligning to TRBD1. The germline CDR1 and CDR2 sequences are SGHDN and FVKESK. The CDR3 totals 14 residues. Trimming cost V 7 bases and J 7 bases; bases outside gene matches: 11. In DNA form, the CDR3 reads TGTGCCAGCAAGCCAAGTTATGGGACAGGTGAAGCTTTCTTT. It specifies CASKPSYGTGEAFF.

The gene calls are TRBV19 and TRBJ2-1; TRBD2 agrees at 8 bases. The CDR3 spans 16 residues. The J segment lost 0 bases and the V segment lost 4 bases, leaving 5 bases of the junction unmatched. Germline V gives CDR1 LNHDA, CDR2 SQIVND (reference sequence). The CDR3 DNA reads TGTGCCAGTAGTAACTTAGCGGGAAGCTCCTACAATGAGCAGTTCTTC. Its protein product is CASSNLAGSSYNEQFF.

The chain joins TRBV11-2 to TRBJ2-1; 8 positions agree with TRBD2. CDR1 and CDR2 from the germline V gene are SGHAT and FQNNGV. This CDR3 spans 16 amino acids. After removal of 3 bases from V and 2 bases from J, the junction contained 6 bases not matched to a gene. The CDR3 bases are TGTGCCAGCAGCTTGAGGACTAGCTACGCCTACAATGAGCAGTTCTTC. It yields the protein CASSLRTSYAYNEQFF.

This clone was observed a few times. This chain links TRBV5-3 with TRBJ2-1; D perhaps matches TRBD1 (7 bases). TRBV5-3 is marked as an open reading frame, function uncertain. CDR3 length equals 15 residues. V lost 2 bases, J lost 4 bases, and 13 bases lay in between. The CDR3 sequence is CARSFRRGQYNEQFF. The CDR3 nucleotides are TGTGCCAGAAGCTTCCGGAGGGGGCAATACAATGAGCAGTTCTTC.

The chain employs TRBV28 and TRBJ1-5; TRBD1 might be the D (5 bases). Germline V gene sequence: CDR1 MDHEN, CDR2 SYDVKM. The CDR3 consists of 15 residues. V was trimmed by 4 bases and J by 2 bases, leaving 12 bases between them. The CDR3 coding sequence is TGTGCCAGCAGTTCGGTCTCGGGGGGCAATCAGCCCCAGCATTTT. It yields the protein CASSSVSGGNQPQHF. Together with reference TRBV28 and TRBJ1-5, the CDR3 gives the full variable domain: DVKVTQSSRYLVKRTGEKVFLECVQDMDHENMFWYRQDPGLGLRLIYFSYDVKMKEKGDIPEGYSVSREKKERFSLILESASTNQTSMYLCASSSVSGGNQPQHFGDGTRLSIL.

This clone showed up just a few times. J is TRBJ2-1 and V is TRBV19; 13 positions agree with TRBD2. This CDR3 has 15 residues. J lost 6 bases, V lost 5 bases, and 4 bases had no gene match. From germline, CDR1 is LNHDA and CDR2 SQIVND (reference sequence). The CDR3 here is CASSAGLAGTNEQFF. The DNA of the CDR3 is TGTGCCAGTAGTGCGGGACTAGCGGGAACCAATGAGCAGTTCTTC.

The chain couples TRBV7-2 to TRBJ2-3; TRBD2 is a possible D gene (6 bases). Germline V gives CDR1 SGHTA, CDR2 FQGNSA. Deletions cut 5 bases from V and 6 bases from J, with 12 bases between. CDR3 length equals 13 residues. CDR3 DNA: TGTGCCAGCAGCCGGGACTCGCGGGATACGCAGTATTTT. Encoded protein: CASSRDSRDTQYF.

The rearrangement links TRBV5-6 to TRBJ2-1; 10 nucleotides match TRBD2. CDR1 is SGHDT, CDR2 YYEEEE, per germline. The length of the CDR3 is 15 residues. Trimming took 5 bases from V and 8 from J; bases not matched to a gene: 10. CDR3 protein: CASSTTSGAIYEQFF. The CDR3 DNA is TGTGCCAGCAGTACTACTAGCGGGGCTATATATGAGCAGTTCTTC.

This sequence joins TRBV19 and TRBJ2-1, with 8 bases fitting TRBD1. Germline V gene sequence: CDR1 LNHDA, CDR2 SQIVND (reference sequence). This CDR3 comprises 15 residues. V was pared by 4 bases and J by 4 bases, with 6 bases of the junction left unmatched. The chain's CDR3 is CASSRGTGQYNEQFF. The CDR3 region has the DNA TGTGCCAGTAGTAGGGGGACAGGTCAATACAATGAGCAGTTCTTC.

V is TRBV28 and J is TRBJ1-3; a possible D gene is TRBD1 (6 bases). V was pared by 4 bases and J by 0 bases, with 16 bases between. Germline lookup yields CDR1 MDHEN and CDR2 SYDVKM. The CDR3 consists of 17 residues. The CDR3 DNA sequence: TGTGCCAGCAGTTCAGGGGCCGACAGCGACTCTGGAAACACCATATATTTT. It codes for CASSSGADSDSGNTIYF. Using reference TRBV28 and TRBJ1-3 for the parts outside the CDR3, the full variable domain is DVKVTQSSRYLVKRTGEKVFLECVQDMDHENMFWYRQDPGLGLRLIYFSYDVKMKEKGDIPEGYSVSREKKERFSLILESASTNQTSMYLCASSSGADSDSGNTIYFGEGSWLTVV.

The V and J genes are TRBV18 and TRBJ2-3; TRBD2 matches at 11 bases. Trimming removed 3 bases from V and 4 bases from J; junction bases left unmatched: 6. This CDR3 has 16 residues. The germline V gene encodes CDR1 KGHSH and CDR2 LQKENI. The CDR3 protein is CASSPVSGGASDTQYF. CDR3 sequence (DNA): TGTGCCAGCTCACCCGTTAGCGGGGGGGCGTCAGATACGCAGTATTTT. The complete variable domain, with remaining parts taken from reference TRBV18 and TRBJ2-3, reads NAGVMQNPRHLVRRRGQEARLRCSPMKGHSHVYWYRQLPEEGLKFMVYLQKENIIDESGMPKERFSAEFPKEGPSILRIQQVVRGDSAAYFCASSPVSGGASDTQYFGPGTRLTVL.

J is TRBJ2-2 and V is TRBV19; TRBD1 is a possible D gene (6 bases). With 3 bases removed from V and 2 bases from J, the gap between germline ends came to 10 bases. The V gene's germline CDR1 is LNHDA and CDR2 SQIVND (reference sequence). CDR3 size: 15 residues. DNA for the CDR3: TGTGCCAGTAGTATTGGGACACCCAACACCGGGGAGCTGTTTTTT. Encoded protein: CASSIGTPNTGELFF.

V and J are TRBV10-3 and TRBJ2-7; TRBD1 aligns across 7 bases. Looked up from germline, CDR1 is ENHRY and CDR2 is SYGVKD. V gave up 2 bases and J gave up 0 bases; unmatched junction bases: 7. The CDR3 length is 16 residues. In DNA form, the CDR3 reads TGTGCCATCAGTGAGAGGTACGACAGGGTCTCCTACGAGCAGTACTTC. Its protein is CAISERYDRVSYEQYF.

The chain recombines TRBV30 with TRBJ1-1, with D unresolved. There are 15 residues in the CDR3. CDR1 is GTSNPN, CDR2 SVGIG, per germline (reference sequence). V lost 0 bases and J lost 0, with 11 bases in between. CDR3 nucleotide sequence: TGTGCCTGGAGTGTATCGACAAGGATGAACACTGAAGCTTTCTTT. Its translation is CAWSVSTRMNTEAFF.

The rearrangement joins TRBV5-1 to TRBJ2-7; 11 nucleotides line up with TRBD1. Trimming removed 0 bases from V and 1 base from J; junction bases left unmatched: 6. This CDR3 is 17 amino acids long. CDR1 is SGHRS and CDR2 is YFSETQ in the germline V gene. Here the CDR3 reads CASSLGGTGGSSYEQYF. DNA for the CDR3: TGCGCCAGCAGCTTGGGTGGGACAGGGGGTTCTTCCTACGAGCAGTACTTC.

V is TRBV7-9 and J is TRBJ2-5, with TRBD2 identical over 10 bases. The DNA matches TRBJ2-7 better at its end, which makes the J call doubtful. CDR3 length: 16 residues. Germline values: CDR1 SEHNR, CDR2 FQNEAQ (reference sequence). The CDR3, as DNA: TGTGCCAGCAGCTCGACCCCTAGCGGGAGACGATACGAGCAGTACTTC. Protein: CASSSTPSGRRYEQYF.

The chain is built from TRBV19 and TRBJ1-1; 7 bases are a match to TRBD1. This CDR3 has 12 amino acids. Germline V gene lookup returns CDR1 LNHDA and CDR2 SQIVND (reference sequence). V was pared by 4 bases and J by 8 bases, with 4 bases of the junction left unmatched. CDR3 nucleotide sequence: TGTGCCAGTAGTAGACAGGGACAAGAAGCTTTCTTT. Protein product: CASSRQGQEAFF.

The CDR3 here is CASSVDETGITPATQEAFF. CDR3 bases: TGTGCCAGCAGCGTAGATGAGACGGGGATTACCCCCGCGACTCAAGAAGCTTTCTTT. The chain couples TRBV9 to TRBJ1-1, with D uncertain. The V gene's germline CDR1 is SGDLS and CDR2 YYNGEE. With 0 bases removed from V and 8 bases from J, the gap between germline ends came to 29 bases. CDR3 length: 19 residues.

The genes are TRBV2 and TRBJ1-5, with TRBD1 matching 8 bases. From germline, CDR1 is SNHLY and CDR2 FYNNEI. V shed 6 bases, J shed 6 bases, and the junction held 7 bases outside the gene matches. CDR3 length equals 14 residues. The CDR3 is CASRGQGEGQPQHF. For the CDR3, the DNA is TGTGCCAGCAGAGGACAGGGAGAAGGTCAGCCCCAGCATTTT.

This clone occurred a few times. This chain connects TRBV30 to TRBJ2-6; D is ambiguous. V lost 3 bases to trimming and J lost 2 bases, with 8 bases between them. The CDR3 extends over 14 amino acids. Germline V gene data show CDR1 as GTSNPN and CDR2 as SVGIG (reference sequence). The CDR3 is CAWSGSAGANVLTF. CDR3 in DNA: TGTGCCTGGAGCGGGTCGGCTGGGGCCAACGTCCTGACTTTC.

This clone was counted a few times. The sample carries other DNA sequences with the same CDR3. The DNA for the CDR3 is TGTGCCAGCAGCTTAGGTGGAGTGAACACTGAAGCTTTCTTT. Translating gives CASSLGGVNTEAFF. The chain links TRBV11-2 to TRBJ1-1; no clear D gene. Looked up from germline, CDR1 is SGHAT and CDR2 is FQNNGV. There are 14 residues in the CDR3. V was pared by 1 base and J by 0 bases, with 6 bases between.

This clone is a singleton in its sample. V gene TRBV6-5 combines with J gene TRBJ2-7; 10 nucleotides agree with TRBD1. V lost 0 bases and J lost 4; bases outside the gene matches: 6. CDR1 MNHEY and CDR2 SVGAGI come from the germline V gene. This CDR3 region has 16 residues. CDR3 nucleotides: TGTGCCAGCAGTTACTCCGCGGGACAGGGGCAATACGAGCAGTACTTC. Its translation is CASSYSAGQGQYEQYF.